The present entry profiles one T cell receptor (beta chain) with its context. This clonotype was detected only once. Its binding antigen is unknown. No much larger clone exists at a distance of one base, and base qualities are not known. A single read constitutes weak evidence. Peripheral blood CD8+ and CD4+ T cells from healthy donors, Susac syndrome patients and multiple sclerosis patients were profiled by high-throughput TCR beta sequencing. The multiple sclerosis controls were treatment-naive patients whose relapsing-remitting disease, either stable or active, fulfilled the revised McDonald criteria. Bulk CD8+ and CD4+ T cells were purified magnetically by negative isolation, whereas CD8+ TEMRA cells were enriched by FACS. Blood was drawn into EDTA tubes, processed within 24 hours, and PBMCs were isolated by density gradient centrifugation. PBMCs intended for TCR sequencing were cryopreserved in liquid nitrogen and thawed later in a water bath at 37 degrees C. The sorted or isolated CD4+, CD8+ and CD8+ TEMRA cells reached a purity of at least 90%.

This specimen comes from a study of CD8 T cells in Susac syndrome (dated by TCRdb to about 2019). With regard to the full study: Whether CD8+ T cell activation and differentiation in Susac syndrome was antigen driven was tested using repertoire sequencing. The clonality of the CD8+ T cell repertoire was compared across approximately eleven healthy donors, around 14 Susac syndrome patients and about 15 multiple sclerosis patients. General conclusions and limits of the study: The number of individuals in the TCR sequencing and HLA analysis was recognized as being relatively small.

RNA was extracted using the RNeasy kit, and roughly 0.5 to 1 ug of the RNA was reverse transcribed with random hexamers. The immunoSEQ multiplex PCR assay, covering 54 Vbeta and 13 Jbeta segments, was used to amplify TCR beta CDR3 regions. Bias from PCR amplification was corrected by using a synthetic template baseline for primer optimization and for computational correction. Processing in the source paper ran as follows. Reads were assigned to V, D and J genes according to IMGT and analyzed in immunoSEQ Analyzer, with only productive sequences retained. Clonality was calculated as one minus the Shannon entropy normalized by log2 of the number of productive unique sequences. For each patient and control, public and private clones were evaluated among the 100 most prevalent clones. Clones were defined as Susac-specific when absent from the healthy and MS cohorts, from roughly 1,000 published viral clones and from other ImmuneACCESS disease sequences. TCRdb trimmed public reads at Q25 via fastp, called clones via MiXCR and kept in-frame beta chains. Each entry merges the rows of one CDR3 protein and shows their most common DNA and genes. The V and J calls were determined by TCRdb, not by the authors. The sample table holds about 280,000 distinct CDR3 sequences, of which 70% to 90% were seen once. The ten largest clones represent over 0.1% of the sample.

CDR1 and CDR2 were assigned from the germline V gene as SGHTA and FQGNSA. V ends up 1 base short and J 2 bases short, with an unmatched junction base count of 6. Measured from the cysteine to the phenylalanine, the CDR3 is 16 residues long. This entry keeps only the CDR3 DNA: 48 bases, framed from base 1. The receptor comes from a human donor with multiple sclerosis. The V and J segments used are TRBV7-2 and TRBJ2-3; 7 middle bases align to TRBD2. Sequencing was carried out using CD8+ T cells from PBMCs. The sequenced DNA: TGTGCCAGCAGCTTAGTCGGGACTACCCCCACAGATACGCAGTATTTT. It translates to CASSLVGTTPTDTQYF. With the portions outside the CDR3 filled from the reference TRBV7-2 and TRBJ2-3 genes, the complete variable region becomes GAGVSQSPSNKVTEKGKDVELRCDPISGHTALYWYRQSLGQGLEFLIYFQGNSAPDKSGLPSDRFSAERTGGSVSTLTIQRTQQEDSAVYLCASSLVGTTPTDTQYFGPGTRLTVL.